Below are 5 T cell receptor beta chains sequenced from a single sample in a study of blood T cells in healthy people across ages. A second PCR, run for roughly 7 to 11 cycles, used a sample-barcoded 5' primer plus a J-beta primer mix. TCRdb reprocessed the 5' RACE reads via MiXCR and lists one record per CDR3 protein. The repertoire holds some 750,000 distinct CDR3 sequences, roughly 20% seen once, with around 21% in the top ten. The sample consisted of blood. These receptors were collected from a man in his sixties or seventies in good health.

The chain employs TRBV28 and TRBJ1-4; 7 bases align to TRBD1. The CDR3 consists of 17 residues. Germline trimming cut 5 bases from V and 1 base from J; bases unmatched to any gene: 10. Germline V gene lookup returns CDR1 MDHEN and CDR2 SYDVKM. In DNA, the CDR3 is TGTGCCAGCAGTCACGACAGGGTCGTTGGAACTAATGAAAAACTGTTTTTT. Protein sequence: CASSHDRVVGTNEKLFF.

CDR3 bases: TGTGCCAGCAGCATATACCAAGAGACCCAGTACTTC. Its translation: CASSIYQETQYF. V usage is TRBV7-8 and J usage is TRBJ2-5, with D unresolved. CDR1 and CDR2 (germline): SGHVS, FQNEAQ. Between the trimmed V and J ends, which lost 5 bases and 0 bases, there was a span of 4 bases. The CDR3 covers 12 residues.

The gene calls are TRBV11-2 and TRBJ2-3; D gene uncertain. The CDR3 runs 12 residues. V lost 5 bases, J lost 6 bases, and 9 bases lay in between. The germline V gene has CDR1 SGHAT and CDR2 FQNNGV. The CDR3, as DNA: TGTGCCAGCAGCAACCGCCGTGATACGCAGTATTTT. It codes for CASSNRRDTQYF.

This clonotype has just a few counts. V usage is TRBV28 and J usage is TRBJ1-4, with TRBD1 matching 7 bases. CDR1 and CDR2 from the germline V gene are MDHEN and SYDVKM. There are 15 residues in the CDR3. Trimming cost V 4 bases and J 5 bases; bases outside gene matches: 7. For the CDR3, the DNA is TGTGCCAGCAGTTATTCAGGGGGTAGGAATGAAAAACTGTTTTTT. Translation: CASSYSGGRNEKLFF. The full variable domain, in which reference TRBV28 and TRBJ1-4 provide the parts outside the CDR3, is DVKVTQSSRYLVKRTGEKVFLECVQDMDHENMFWYRQDPGLGLRLIYFSYDVKMKEKGDIPEGYSVSREKKERFSLILESASTNQTSMYLCASSYSGGRNEKLFFGSGTQLSVL.

The genes are TRBV7-6 and TRBJ1-1, with D perhaps TRBD1 (5 bases). Trimming removed 3 bases at V and 2 bases at J, with 7 bases between. Per germline, CDR1 SGHVS and CDR2 FNYEAQ. The CDR3 sequence is 13 residues long. CDR3 bases: TGTGCCAGCAGCTTCGGACACAACACTGAAGCTTTCTTT. This gives the protein CASSFGHNTEAFF.